A selection of T cell receptor beta chains follows, all from one sample in a study of blood T cell repertoires in COVID-19. Profiling relied on immunoSEQ multiplex PCR, and the TCRdb table lists in-frame clones only, not all of them. The repertoire holds fewer than 350,000 clones, with around 84% as singletons. The sample consisted of PBMCs or T cells enriched from blood (not recorded which). The receptors originated from a woman in her fifties or sixties who had recovered from COVID-19. The CDR3 runs from the conserved cysteine through the conserved F or W. D genes are given only for firm matches. The size field is filled for only some rows; it gives once, few, many or a size class.

v_call: TRBV6-5; j_call: TRBJ1-5; d_call: TRBD1; clone_size: .; cdr3_nt: TGTGCCAGCAGTCCGGACAGGGTGAATCAGCCCCAGCATTTT; cdr3_aa: CASSPDRVNQPQHF
v_call: TRBV27; j_call: TRBJ1-1; d_call: .; clone_size: .; cdr3_nt: TGTGCCAGCAGTTTAGGGAGGAACACTGAAGCTTTCTTT; cdr3_aa: CASSLGRNTEAFF
v_call: TRBV5-1; j_call: TRBJ1-4; d_call: .; clone_size: .; cdr3_nt: TGCGCCAGCAGCTTACGGAGAGCGACTAATGAAAAACTGTTTTTT; cdr3_aa: CASSLRRATNEKLFF
v_call: TRBV10-2; j_call: TRBJ2-6; d_call: .; clone_size: .; cdr3_nt: TGCGCCAGCAGTGAGTCCGGTGGGGCCAACGTCCTGACTTTC; cdr3_aa: CASSESGGANVLTF
v_call: TRBV7-6; j_call: TRBJ1-1; d_call: .; clone_size: .; cdr3_nt: TGTGCCAGCAGCGGAGGGCGGGGCACTGAAGCTTTCTTT; cdr3_aa: CASSGGRGTEAFF
v_call: TRBV7-9; j_call: TRBJ2-7; d_call: TRBD2; clone_size: .; cdr3_nt: TGTGCCAGCAGCCCAGGGACTAGCGGGAGCTCCTACGAGCAGTACTTC; cdr3_aa: CASSPGTSGSSYEQYF
v_call: TRBV10-1; j_call: TRBJ2-3; d_call: .; clone_size: .; cdr3_nt: TGCGCCAGCAGTGAGTCAAACAGGGCGGGTCATACGCAGTATTTT; cdr3_aa: CASSESNRAGHTQYF
v_call: TRBV19; j_call: TRBJ1-2; d_call: .; clone_size: few; cdr3_nt: TGTGCCAGTAGTATGGGCAGCCGAGGCTACACCTTC; cdr3_aa: CASSMGSRGYTF
v_call: TRBV4-3; j_call: TRBJ1-3; d_call: TRBD1; clone_size: .; cdr3_nt: TGCGCCAGCAGCCAGACAGGGGCTTATAGCTCTGGAAACACCATATATTTT; cdr3_aa: CASSQTGAYSSGNTIYF
v_call: TRBV12-3/TRBV12-4; j_call: TRBJ1-1; d_call: .; clone_size: .; cdr3_nt: TGTGCCAGCAGTCCGGCGGGGGGATCTGAAGCTTTCTTT; cdr3_aa: CASSPAGGSEAFF
v_call: TRBV4-1; j_call: TRBJ1-2; d_call: TRBD1; clone_size: .; cdr3_nt: TGCGCCAGCAGCCAAGACTGGACAGGGGGCTACTATGGCTACACCTTC; cdr3_aa: CASSQDWTGGYYGYTF
v_call: TRBV2; j_call: TRBJ2-7; d_call: .; clone_size: .; cdr3_nt: TGTGCCAGCACGAGGTACGAGCAGTACTTC; cdr3_aa: CASTRYEQYF
v_call: TRBV4-1; j_call: TRBJ2-7; d_call: TRBD1; clone_size: .; cdr3_nt: TGCGCCAGCAGCCAAGACACCGGGACAGGGCTCTACGAGCAGTACTTC; cdr3_aa: CASSQDTGTGLYEQYF
v_call: TRBV19; j_call: TRBJ2-1; d_call: .; clone_size: .; cdr3_nt: TGTGCCAGTAGTGCGCAAGTTAGGGGTAATGAGCAGTTCTTC; cdr3_aa: CASSAQVRGNEQFF
v_call: TRBV9; j_call: TRBJ2-4; d_call: .; clone_size: .; cdr3_nt: TGTGCCAGCAGCCCATGGGGGGGCGGAGCCAAAAACATTCAGTACTTC; cdr3_aa: CASSPWGGGAKNIQYF
v_call: TRBV9; j_call: TRBJ2-5; d_call: TRBD2; clone_size: once; cdr3_nt: TGTGCCAGCAGCTCAGAGGGACTAGCAGAAGAGACCCAGTACTTC; cdr3_aa: CASSSEGLAEETQYF
v_call: TRBV10-2; j_call: TRBJ2-5; d_call: TRBD2; clone_size: .; cdr3_nt: TGCGCCAGCAGTGAAGGCGGGAGCGTAGAGACCCAGTACTTC; cdr3_aa: CASSEGGSVETQYF
v_call: TRBV6-5; j_call: TRBJ2-7; d_call: .; clone_size: .; cdr3_nt: TGTGCCAGCAGCTCGTCCCGGGACATTAACGAGCAGTACTTC; cdr3_aa: CASSSSRDINEQYF
v_call: TRBV24-1; j_call: TRBJ1-1; d_call: .; clone_size: .; cdr3_nt: TGTGCCACCAATCGGGAGGCTGACACTGAAGCTTTCTTT; cdr3_aa: CATNREADTEAFF